Following are 8 T cell receptor beta chains from one sample sequenced in a study of blood T cells in healthy people across ages. With a J-beta primer mix and a sample-barcoded 5' primer, a second PCR ran about 6 to 11 cycles. TCRdb analysed the 5' RACE reads with MiXCR anew, one entry per CDR3 protein. Altogether approximately 1.5 million distinct CDR3 sequences are present, about 45% being singletons, with the ten largest covering about 4%. Sequenced input: blood. These receptors all stem from a woman aged 18-30 years in good health.

V and J are TRBV11-2 and TRBJ2-7; tentative D call: TRBD2 (6 bases). With 5 bases removed from V and 3 bases from J, the gap between germline ends came to 14 bases. The CDR3 sequence is 14 residues long. Germline assignment: CDR1 SGHAT and CDR2 FQNNGV. As DNA, the CDR3 is TGTGCCAGCAGCGCTACTAGCAACGGCTACGAGCAGTACTTC. Translating gives CASSATSNGYEQYF.

The chain employs TRBV7-2 and TRBJ2-3; no reliable D call. The CDR3 runs to 14 residues. Trimming took 5 bases from V and 1 from J, leaving 10 bases between them. Germline CDR1 is SGHTA and CDR2 is FQGNSA. The chain's CDR3 is CASSILRGTDTQYF. CDR3 sequence (DNA): TGTGCCAGCAGCATACTGCGCGGCACAGATACGCAGTATTTT.

This rearrangement joins TRBV4-1 to TRBJ2-3, with unresolved D. CDR1 is MGHRA and CDR2 is YSYEKL in the germline V gene. The CDR3 runs 17 residues. V was shortened by 2 bases and J by 2 bases, with 17 bases between the two germline ends. The CDR3 coding sequence is TGCGCCAGCAGCCAAAGCCTGGTGCCCAGGATCACAGATACGCAGTATTTT. Protein product: CASSQSLVPRITDTQYF.

The V call is TRBV2, the J call TRBJ2-1; 8 bases agree with TRBD2. The V and J ends lost 0 bases and 6 bases, in that order; junction bases with no gene match: 7. This CDR3 comprises 16 residues. From germline, CDR1 is SNHLY and CDR2 FYNNEI. The chain's CDR3 is CASSEAWGLVANEQFF. The CDR3 DNA follows: TGTGCCAGCAGTGAAGCGTGGGGACTAGTAGCCAATGAGCAGTTCTTC.

The chain combines TRBV4-3 with TRBJ2-3, with D maybe TRBD1 (6 bases). Trimming removed 0 bases from V and 9 bases from J, with 16 bases in between. The CDR3 has 15 amino acids. CDR1 is LGHNA, CDR2 YSLEER, per germline. The CDR3 coding sequence is TGCGCCAGCAGCCAAGATGGTACAGGGCCGGTGACGCAGTATTTT. Protein sequence: CASSQDGTGPVTQYF.

This clonotype was detected ten times or more. J is TRBJ2-6 and V is TRBV4-3; D remains ambiguous. This CDR3 is built from 16 residues. The V end lost 1 base, the J end lost 0 bases, and 7 bases lay between the germline ends. Germline V gene data show CDR1 as LGHNA and CDR2 as YSLEER. The DNA of the CDR3 is TGCGCCAGCAGCCAAGTGGGATTCTCTGGGGCCAACGTCCTGACTTTC. The encoded protein is CASSQVGFSGANVLTF.

The chain couples TRBV7-6 to TRBJ2-3; D is perhaps TRBD2 (5 bases). V lost 4 bases and J lost 5, with 19 bases in between. The V gene's germline CDR1 is SGHVS and CDR2 FNYEAQ. This CDR3 comprises 16 residues. The CDR3 here is CASSSGLRALEDTQYF. The CDR3 DNA sequence: TGTGCCAGCAGCTCAGGACTGAGGGCGCTTGAAGATACGCAGTATTTT. Filled out from reference TRBV7-6 and TRBJ2-3, the complete variable domain reads GAGVSQSPRYKVTKRGQDVALRCDPISGHVSLYWYRQALGQGPEFLTYFNYEAQQDKSGLPNDRFSAERPEGSISTLTIQRTEQRDSAMYRCASSSGLRALEDTQYFGPGTRLTVL.

J is TRBJ2-7 and V is TRBV7-2; D is ambiguous. The CDR3 has 13 amino acids. Germline CDR1 and CDR2: SGHTA and FQGNSA. The V end lost 2 bases, the J end lost 6 bases, and 11 bases lay between the germline ends. DNA for the CDR3: TGTGCCAGCAGCTTACCACCTCTTCTCGAGCAGTACTTC. Translation gives CASSLPPLLEQYF.